This entry concerns a single T cell receptor (beta chain). Its antigen is as yet unknown. The record originates from a study of CD8+ T cells in alopecia areata. General observations from the study: Lesional scalp, especially alopecia totalis/universalis, showed higher clonality than normal scalp. Shared TCR sequences were less clear between patients than in mice, possibly partly from HLA diversity. Normal-skin resident alphabeta T cells also appear among scalp sample sequences.

V lost 3 bases and J 4 bases, leaving 7 bases between the germline ends. Germline loops: CDR1 KGHSH, CDR2 LQKENI. The CDR3 runs 14 residues. RNA was isolated and reverse transcribed to cDNA, the sequencing template. Libraries were prepared by immunoSEQ multiplex PCR; TCRdb keeps only in-frame clonotypes and omits some of them. The table includes under 130,000 clones, roughly 50% detected once. Sequencing was done on a sample of CD4+ T cells sorted from blood. V is TRBV18 and J is TRBJ2-6; either TRBD1 or TRBD2 may supply D (5 bases each). This receptor was obtained from a human donor in good health. This CDR3 reads CASSPGDGANVLTF. CDR3 in DNA: TGTGCCAGCTCACCGGGGGACGGGGCCAACGTCCTGACTTTC.